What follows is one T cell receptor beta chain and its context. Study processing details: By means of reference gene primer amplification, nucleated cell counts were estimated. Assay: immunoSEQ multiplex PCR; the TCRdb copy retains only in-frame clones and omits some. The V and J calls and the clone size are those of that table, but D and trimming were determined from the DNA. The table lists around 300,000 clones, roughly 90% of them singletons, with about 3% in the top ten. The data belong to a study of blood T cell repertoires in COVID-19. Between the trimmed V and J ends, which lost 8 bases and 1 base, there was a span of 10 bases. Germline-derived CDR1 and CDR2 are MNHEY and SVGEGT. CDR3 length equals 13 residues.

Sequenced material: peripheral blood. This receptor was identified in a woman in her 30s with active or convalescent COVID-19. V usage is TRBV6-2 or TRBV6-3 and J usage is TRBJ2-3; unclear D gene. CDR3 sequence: CASGLTGTDTQYF. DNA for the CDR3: TGTGCCAGCGGCCTAACAGGCACAGATACGCAGTATTTT.